The sequence of this T cell receptor beta chain was determined in a study of CD8+ T cells in alopecia areata. Study information: For the treated group, dosing was oral tofacitinib at 5 to 10 mg twice daily. Scoring of severity for treated patients was based on percentage of affected scalp area.

Treatment described: oral pan-JAK inhibitor, 5-10 mg twice daily. RNA was isolated and reverse transcribed to cDNA, the sequencing template. Assay: immunoSEQ multiplex PCR; the TCRdb copy retains only in-frame clones and omits some. The table has around 100,000 clones, about two thirds seen once. Germline V gene lookup returns CDR1 MNHEY and CDR2 SMNVEV (reference sequence). Unmatched junction bases numbered 8, after V lost 4 bases and J lost 6 bases. The CDR3 runs 15 residues. Sequencing used CD8+ T cells sorted from blood, obtained at week 44, from a patient treated with tofacitinib. This chain links TRBV27 with TRBJ2-1; 8 bases agree with TRBD2. This clonotype was obtained from a human donor with alopecia areata. CDR3 in amino acids: CASSYSGEGLNEQFF. CDR3 coding DNA: TGTGCCAGCAGTTATAGCGGGGAAGGGCTCAATGAGCAGTTCTTC.